The 9 T cell receptor beta chains below come from one sample, sequenced in a study of blood T cell repertoires in COVID-19. Here immunoSEQ multiplex PCR was the method, and the copy in TCRdb shows in-frame clones only, minus some. The repertoire holds about 170,000 clones, with around 84% as singletons. What was sequenced was peripheral blood. These receptors originate from a woman in her 70s with COVID-19, enrolled during active disease.

V usage is TRBV5-8 and J usage is TRBJ2-7, with D possibly being TRBD1 (5 bases). The CDR3 loop spans 16 amino acids. Germline loops: CDR1 SGHTS, CDR2 YDEGEE. Trimming took 1 base from V and 7 from J, leaving 21 bases between them. The CDR3 sequence: CASSLSPAGWIGEQYV. In DNA, the CDR3 is TGTGCCAGCAGCTTGAGCCCGGCAGGGTGGATCGGGGAGCAGTACGTC.

The chain employs TRBV18 and TRBJ1-1; D is uncertain. The CDR3 has 14 amino acids. V was trimmed by 2 bases and J by 0 bases, leaving 7 bases between them. Germline V lookup: CDR1 KGHSH, CDR2 LQKENI. Here the CDR3 reads CASSPLQLNTEAFF. In nucleotides, the CDR3 is TGTGCCAGCTCACCATTACAGCTGAACACTGAAGCTTTCTTT.

The V and J genes are TRBV30 and TRBJ1-2; 8 positions match TRBD1. Germline CDR1 GTSNPN, CDR2 SVGIG (reference sequence). This CDR3 region has 15 residues. V gave up 3 bases and J gave up 0 bases; unmatched junction bases: 6. CDR3 amino acids: CAWRSTGGTNYGYTF. For the CDR3, the DNA is TGTGCCTGGAGGTCAACAGGGGGAACTAACTATGGCTACACCTTC.

V and J are TRBV10-1 and TRBJ2-7; D may be TRBD1 (5 bases). The V end lost 0 bases, the J end lost 5 bases, and 17 bases lay between the germline ends. The CDR3 runs to 16 residues. Germline CDR1 and CDR2: WNHNN and SYGVQD (reference sequence). CDR3: CASSESKGICDHEQYF. The CDR3 nucleotides are TGCGCCAGCAGTGAGTCTAAGGGGATCTGTGATCACGAGCAGTACTTC.

The J gene is TRBJ2-1, the V gene TRBV18; 9 nucleotides line up with TRBD2. CDR1 and CDR2 (germline): KGHSH, LQKENI. The length of the CDR3 is 16 residues. Trimming cost V 3 bases and J 9 bases; bases outside gene matches: 12. CDR3 residues: CASSPPAVAGVLEQFF. CDR3 coding DNA: TGTGCCAGCTCACCCCCGGCGGTAGCGGGAGTCCTTGAGCAGTTCTTC.

The chain carries TRBV7-6 and TRBJ2-2; TRBD1 is a possible D gene (5 bases). Deletions cut 2 bases from V and 5 bases from J, with 6 bases between. The CDR3 totals 13 residues. Germline CDR1 reads SGHVS; CDR2 reads FNYEAQ. The CDR3 nucleotides read TGTGCCAGCAGCTTAAAGGGGACCGGGGAGCTGTTTTTT. Amino acids: CASSLKGTGELFF.

On this clone: Other DNA sequences from this sample encode an identical CDR3 as well. The chain combines TRBV18 with TRBJ2-1; perhaps TRBD2 as D (6 bases). Deletions cut 6 bases from V and 7 bases from J, with 10 bases between. Per the germline V gene, CDR1 is KGHSH and CDR2 is LQKENI. This CDR3 is 12 amino acids long. The CDR3 bases are TGTGCCAGCTCCCCTGGGGGGAATGAGCAGTTCTTC. Translation: CASSPGGNEQFF.

This sequence joins TRBV2 and TRBJ1-2; TRBD1 matches at 11 bases. The CDR3 has 15 residues. Germline V gives CDR1 SNHLY, CDR2 FYNNEI. Losses at the gene ends were 6 bases for V and 4 bases for J; bases not matched to a gene: 7. In DNA form, the CDR3 reads TGTGCCAGCAGGGCCCCGGGACAGGGGGGCTATGGCTACACCTTC. It specifies CASRAPGQGGYGYTF.

This clone occurred a few times. V is TRBV19 and J is TRBJ2-7, with TRBD1 identical over 9 bases. Germline loops: CDR1 LNHDA, CDR2 SQIVND (reference sequence). The trim removed 3 bases at V and 3 bases at J, leaving 6 bases unmatched. The CDR3 totals 15 residues. The CDR3 bases are TGTGCCAGTAGTATCGCCGGGACAGGGAACTACGAGCAGTACTTC. It yields the protein CASSIAGTGNYEQYF.